This TCR beta chain was observed in a study of blood T cell repertoires in COVID-19. Study-wide background: Samples taken during acute and convalescent COVID-19 were collected in the United States, Italy and Spain.

Profiling relied on immunoSEQ multiplex PCR, and the TCRdb table lists in-frame clones only, not all of them. The sample yields 100,000 to 120,000 clones, 88% seen once. In germline, CDR1 is MNHNY, CDR2 SVGAGI (reference sequence). Trimming removed 2 bases from V and 3 bases from J, with 16 bases in between. This CDR3 region has 16 residues. The source of this sequence is a woman in her 70s who had recovered from COVID-19. The rearrangement joins TRBV6-6 to TRBJ1-1; D remains ambiguous. The sample consisted of peripheral blood. Here the CDR3 DNA reads TGTGCCAGCAGTTACACCCTAGGGAGAAGGGACACTGAAGCTTTCTTT. Amino acids: CASSYTLGRRDTEAFF.